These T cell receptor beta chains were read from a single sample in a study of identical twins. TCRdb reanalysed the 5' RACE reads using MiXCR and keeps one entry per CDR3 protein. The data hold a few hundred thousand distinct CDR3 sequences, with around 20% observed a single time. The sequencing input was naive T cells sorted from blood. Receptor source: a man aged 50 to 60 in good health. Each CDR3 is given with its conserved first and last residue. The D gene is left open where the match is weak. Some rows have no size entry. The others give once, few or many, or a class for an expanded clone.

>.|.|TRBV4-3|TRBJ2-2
CASSAEWLAGTGELFF
TGCGCCAGCAGCGCCGAATGGCTAGCCGGAACCGGGGAGCTGTTTTTT
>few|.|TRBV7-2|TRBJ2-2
CASSSAGATNTGELFF
TGTGCCAGCAGCTCGGCCGGGGCCACGAACACCGGGGAGCTGTTTTTT
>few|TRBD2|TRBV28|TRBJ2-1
CASSTGTIIDEQFF
TGTGCCAGCAGTACCGGGACTATTATCGATGAGCAGTTCTTC
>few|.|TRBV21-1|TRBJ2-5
CASSEPGQGGQKTQYF
TGTGCCAGCAGCGAGCCGGGACAGGGAGGTCAAAAGACCCAGTACTTC
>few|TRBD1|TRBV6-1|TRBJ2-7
CASSETGTGAEQYF
TGTGCCAGCAGTGAAACCGGGACAGGGGCCGAGCAGTACTTC
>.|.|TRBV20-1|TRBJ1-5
CSARIGRHSNQPQHF
TGCAGTGCTAGAATCGGCAGGCATAGCAATCAGCCCCAGCATTTT
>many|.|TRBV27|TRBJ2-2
CASSLVGVGTGELFF
TGTGCCAGCAGTTTGGTAGGGGTCGGGACCGGGGAGCTGTTTTTT
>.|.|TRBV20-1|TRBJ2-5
CSATGAQETQYF
TGCAGTGCTACAGGTGCTCAAGAGACCCAGTACTTC
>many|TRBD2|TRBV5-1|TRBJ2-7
CASRPSGSYEQYF
TGCGCCAGCAGACCTAGCGGGAGTTACGAGCAGTACTTC
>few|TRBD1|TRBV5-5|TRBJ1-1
CASSLSGTGGTEAFF
TGTGCCAGCAGCCTTTCCGGGACAGGGGGCACTGAAGCTTTCTTT
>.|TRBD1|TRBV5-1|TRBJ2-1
CASRARQGVVGRLSYNEQFF
TGCGCCAGCAGAGCGAGACAGGGGGTAGTGGGAAGATTATCCTACAATGAGCAGTTCTTC
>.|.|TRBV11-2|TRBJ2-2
CASSSTWEDAGELFF
TGTGCCAGCAGCTCTACCTGGGAGGATGCCGGGGAGCTGTTTTTT
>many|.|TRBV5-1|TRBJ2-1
CASTRTTAGNEQFF
TGCGCCAGCACCCGGACTACAGCGGGTAATGAGCAGTTCTTC
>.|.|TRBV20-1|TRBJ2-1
CSATLQARQQFF
TGCAGTGCTACCCTTCAGGCTCGCCAGCAGTTCTTC
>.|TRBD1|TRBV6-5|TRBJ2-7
CASSSLGTVHYEQYF
TGTGCCAGCAGTTCCCTCGGGACAGTCCACTACGAGCAGTACTTC
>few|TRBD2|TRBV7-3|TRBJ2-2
CASSPGLAGANTGELFF
TGTGCCAGCAGCCCCGGACTAGCGGGCGCGAACACCGGGGAGCTGTTTTTT
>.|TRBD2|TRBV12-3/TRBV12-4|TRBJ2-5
CASSKASGMGETQYF
TGTGCCAGCAGTAAGGCTAGCGGGATGGGGGAGACCCAGTACTTC
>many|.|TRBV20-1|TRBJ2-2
CSATKGPTTGELFF
TGCAGTGCTACCAAAGGCCCCACTACCGGGGAGCTGTTTTTT
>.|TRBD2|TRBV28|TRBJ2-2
CASSHDLAGAGELFF
TGTGCCAGCAGTCATGATTTAGCGGGAGCCGGGGAGCTGTTTTTT
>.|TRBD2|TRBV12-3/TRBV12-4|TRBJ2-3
CASRKTSGGITDTQYF
TGTGCCAGCAGAAAGACTAGCGGGGGGATCACAGATACGCAGTATTTT
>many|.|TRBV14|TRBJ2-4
CASSRDTLAKNIQYF
TGTGCCAGCAGCCGGGACACCCTAGCCAAAAACATTCAGTACTTC
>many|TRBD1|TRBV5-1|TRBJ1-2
CASSLGDRGMLDYGYTF
TGCGCCAGCAGCTTGGGGGACAGGGGAATGTTGGACTATGGCTACACCTTC
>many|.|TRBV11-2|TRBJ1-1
CASSLGLQPNTEAFF
TGTGCCAGCAGCTTAGGGTTGCAGCCGAACACTGAAGCTTTCTTT
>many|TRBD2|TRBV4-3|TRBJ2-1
CASSQDGAGGYNEQFF
TGCGCCAGCAGCCAAGACGGGGCGGGGGGATACAATGAGCAGTTCTTC
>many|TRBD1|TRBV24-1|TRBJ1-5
CATSDRGNQPQHF
TGTGCCACCAGCGACAGGGGCAATCAGCCCCAGCATTTT
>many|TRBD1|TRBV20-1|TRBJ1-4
CSAQTGTGYEKLFF
TGCAGTGCTCAGACCGGGACAGGGTATGAAAAACTGTTTTTT
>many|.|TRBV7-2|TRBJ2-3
CASSLSATITDTQYF
TGTGCCAGCAGCTTATCCGCGACTATAACAGATACGCAGTATTTT
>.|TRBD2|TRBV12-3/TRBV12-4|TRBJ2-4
CASSERGGAKNIQYF
TGTGCCAGCAGTGAGCGGGGAGGAGCCAAAAACATTCAGTACTTC
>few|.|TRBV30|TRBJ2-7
CAWSVGRRNEQYF
TGTGCCTGGAGTGTGGGAAGGCGAAACGAGCAGTACTTC
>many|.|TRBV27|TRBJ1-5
CASSLFSNQPQHF
TGTGCCAGCAGTTTGTTCAGTAATCAGCCCCAGCATTTT
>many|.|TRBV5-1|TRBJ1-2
CASSYSDYGYTF
TGCGCCAGCAGTTATTCCGACTATGGCTACACCTTC
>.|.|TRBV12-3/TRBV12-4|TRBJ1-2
CASSSRYGYTF
TGTGCCAGCAGTTCGCGGTATGGCTACACCTTC
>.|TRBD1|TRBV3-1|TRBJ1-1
CASRPDRVTEAFF
TGTGCCAGCAGACCCGACAGGGTAACTGAAGCTTTCTTT
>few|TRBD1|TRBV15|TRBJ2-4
CATSRGGQDWNIQYF
TGTGCCACCAGCAGAGGAGGACAGGATTGGAACATTCAGTACTTC
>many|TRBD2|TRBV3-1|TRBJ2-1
CASSQASGGASEQFF
TGTGCCAGCAGCCAAGCTAGCGGGGGGGCCAGTGAGCAGTTCTTC
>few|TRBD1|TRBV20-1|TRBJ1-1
CSARGRTGEKTEAFF
TGCAGTGCTAGAGGTCGCACAGGGGAGAAAACTGAAGCTTTCTTT
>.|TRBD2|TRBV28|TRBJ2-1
CASSNHEGGRAYNEQFF
TGTGCCAGCAGTAATCACGAGGGCGGGAGGGCCTACAATGAGCAGTTCTTC
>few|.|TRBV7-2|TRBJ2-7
CASSPMYGSYEQYF
TGTGCCAGCAGCCCTATGTATGGCTCCTACGAGCAGTACTTC
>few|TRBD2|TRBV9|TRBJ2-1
CASTLADDNEQFF
TGTGCCAGTACACTAGCGGATGACAATGAGCAGTTCTTC
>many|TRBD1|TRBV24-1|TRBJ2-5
CATSPGQDPQETQYF
TGTGCCACCAGTCCGGGACAGGACCCCCAAGAGACCCAGTACTTC
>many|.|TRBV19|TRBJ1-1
CASGPGNTEAFF
TGTGCCAGTGGCCCAGGGAACACTGAAGCTTTCTTT
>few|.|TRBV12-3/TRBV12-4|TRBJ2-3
CASSPDGRATDTQYF
TGTGCCAGCAGTCCCGACGGCAGGGCCACAGATACGCAGTATTTT
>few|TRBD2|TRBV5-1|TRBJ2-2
CASSLGREFTGELFF
TGCGCCAGCAGTTTGGGGAGGGAGTTCACCGGGGAGCTGTTTTTT
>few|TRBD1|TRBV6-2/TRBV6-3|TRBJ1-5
CASSYPQGRQPQHF
TGTGCCAGCAGTTACCCACAGGGGCGGCAGCCCCAGCATTTT
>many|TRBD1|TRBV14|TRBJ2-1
CASSQKQGAPRNEQFF
TGTGCCAGCAGCCAAAAACAGGGGGCGCCCCGTAATGAGCAGTTCTTC